The next 26 T cell receptor beta chains were all read from a single sample in a study of Ad26.COV2.S vaccination and SARS-CoV-2 variants. The repertoire was sequenced with immunoSEQ multiplex PCR; TCRdb's copy has only in-frame clones and lacks some. Of 350,000 to 450,000 clones in the sample, 92% are singletons; the top ten hold around 4%. The material sequenced was peripheral blood, taken after recovery from COVID-19. Receptors originate from a human donor who had recovered from COVID-19.

This rearrangement joins TRBV7-6 to TRBJ2-3; 8 bases align to TRBD2. The CDR3 runs 16 residues. The V gene's germline CDR1 is SGHVS and CDR2 FNYEAQ. The J segment lost 5 bases and the V segment lost 0 bases, leaving 7 bases of the junction unmatched. The CDR3 region is CASSLAGTSKGDTQYF. The DNA for the CDR3 is TGTGCCAGCAGCTTAGCCGGGACTAGTAAAGGAGATACGCAGTATTTT. The full variable domain, rest sourced from reference TRBV7-6 and TRBJ2-3, is GAGVSQSPRYKVTKRGQDVALRCDPISGHVSLYWYRQALGQGPEFLTYFNYEAQQDKSGLPNDRFSAERPEGSISTLTIQRTEQRDSAMYRCASSLAGTSKGDTQYFGPGTRLTVL.

V usage is TRBV11-2 and J usage is TRBJ2-5; TRBD1 might be the D (6 bases). Germline V gene sequence: CDR1 SGHAT, CDR2 FQNNGV. CDR3 length: 13 amino acids. V dropped 5 bases and J dropped 4 bases, with 11 bases sitting between them. The CDR3 DNA reads TGTGCCAGCAGCCCCACAGGGAGAGAGACCCAGTACTTC. Amino acids: CASSPTGRETQYF.

The J gene is TRBJ2-3, the V gene TRBV5-1, with D maybe TRBD2 (5 bases). Trimming took off 0 bases at V and 10 bases at J, with 12 bases between the two ends. This CDR3 spans 13 amino acids. Germline-derived CDR1 and CDR2 are SGHRS and YFSETQ. The DNA of the CDR3 is TGCGCCAGCAGCTTGGCCGGGGTCGAGGCGCAGTATTTT. Protein sequence: CASSLAGVEAQYF.

The CDR3 DNA reads as TGTGCCAGCAGCCCCACAGGGCCTGGGGCCAACGTCCTGACTTTC. Its translation is CASSPTGPGANVLTF. This rearrangement joins TRBV6-5 to TRBJ2-6; maybe TRBD1 (6 bases). Trimming left V 6 bases short and J 2 bases short, with 11 bases between. Germline CDR1 reads MNHEY; CDR2 reads SVGAGI. The CDR3 loop spans 15 amino acids.

This clone was counted a single time. The chain couples TRBV7-2 to TRBJ2-4; tentatively, D is TRBD2 (5 bases). The germline V and J ends were trimmed by 5 bases and 2 bases, with 7 bases remaining between them. CDR1 and CDR2 (germline): SGHTA, FQGNSA. The CDR3 is 13 amino acids. The CDR3 bases are TGTGCCAGCAGCCCCGGGACCAAAAACATTCAGTACTTC. It yields the protein CASSPGTKNIQYF.

This clone was observed once. The chain is built from TRBV5-6 and TRBJ2-7, with D possibly TRBD1 on 5 matching bases. Deletions cut 4 bases from V and 2 bases from J, with 13 bases between. CDR1 SGHDT and CDR2 YYEEEE come from the germline V gene. CDR3 length: 14 amino acids. The CDR3 coding sequence is TGTGCCAGCAGCGACCCGACAGTTACCTACGAGCAGTACTTC. Translated, it gives CASSDPTVTYEQYF.

The V gene is TRBV24-1, the J gene TRBJ2-5; 7 nucleotides align to TRBD2. CDR3 length: 12 residues. V lost 12 bases and J lost 5; bases outside the gene matches: 8. Germline V lookup: CDR1 KGHDR, CDR2 SFDVKD. Written as DNA, the CDR3 is TGTGCCGGGAGGGCAGAGGGGGAGACCCAGTACTTC. It translates to CAGRAEGETQYF.

V gene TRBV19 combines with J gene TRBJ2-5; a possible D gene is TRBD2 (6 bases). This CDR3 region has 16 residues. The germline CDR1 and CDR2 sequences are LNHDA and SQIVND (reference sequence). Trimming pared 6 bases from V and 3 bases from J, leaving 20 bases between. The CDR3 coding sequence is TGTGCCAGTAGCCCAGAACCACGGTGGGGGGAAGAGACCCAGTACTTC. As protein: CASSPEPRWGEETQYF.

The table lists this clone with a count of one. CDR3 residues: CASSVEGGFTDTQYF. The CDR3 DNA sequence: TGTGCCAGCAGCGTAGAAGGAGGATTTACAGATACGCAGTATTTT. The chain combines TRBV9 with TRBJ2-3; D might be TRBD2 (5 bases). Germline CDR1 and CDR2: SGDLS and YYNGEE. The CDR3 spans 15 residues. Trimming stripped 0 bases from V and 3 bases from J, with 11 bases between.

The chain uses TRBV6-5 and TRBJ1-1; tentative D call: TRBD1 (5 bases). V lost 6 bases, J lost 6 bases, and 17 bases lay in between. The CDR3 consists of 14 residues. Germline assignment: CDR1 MNHEY and CDR2 SVGAGI. The CDR3 nucleotides read TGTGCCAGCAGAGATTGGGCAGGGCTAGCTGAAGCTTTCTTT. This gives the protein CASRDWAGLAEAFF.

This chain links TRBV7-2 with TRBJ2-7, with 8 bases aligning to TRBD1. The V segment lost 2 bases and the J segment 3 bases; nucleotides outside the gene matches: 6. CDR1 is SGHTA, CDR2 FQGNSA, per germline. This CDR3 comprises 15 residues. CDR3 in amino acids: CASSLLGQANYEQYF. Here the CDR3 DNA reads TGTGCCAGCAGCTTACTGGGACAGGCTAACTACGAGCAGTACTTC.

CDR3: CASSLGTSVYNEQFF. The CDR3, as DNA: TGTGCCAGCAGCTTAGGGACTAGTGTCTACAATGAGCAGTTCTTC. This chain uses TRBV7-3 with TRBJ2-1; TRBD2 agrees at 8 bases. The CDR3 has 15 amino acids. J was trimmed by 3 bases and V by 2 bases; bases with no gene match: 3. Germline V gives CDR1 SGHTA, CDR2 FQGTGA. Full variable domain (missing parts from reference TRBV7-3 and TRBJ2-1): GAGVSQTPSNKVTEKGKYVELRCDPISGHTALYWYRQSLGQGPEFLIYFQGTGAADDSGLPNDRFFAVRPEGSVSTLKIQRTERGDSAVYLCASSLGTSVYNEQFFGPGTRLTVL.

This chain uses TRBV9 with TRBJ1-1; no clear D gene. Germline CDR1 and CDR2: SGDLS and YYNGEE. The length of the CDR3 is 14 residues. V gave up 0 bases and J gave up 1 base, with 7 bases separating them. CDR3 nucleotide sequence: TGTGCCAGCAGCGTAGGCCAGCAGAACACTGAAGCTTTCTTT. Translated, it gives CASSVGQQNTEAFF. The variable domain in full, with the rest retrieved from reference TRBV9 and TRBJ1-1, is DSGVTQTPKHLITATGQRVTLRCSPRSGDLSVYWYQQSLDQGLQFLIQYYNGEERAKGNILERFSAQQFPDLHSELNLSSLELGDSALYFCASSVGQQNTEAFFGQGTRLTVV.

This chain joins TRBV3-1 (or the pseudogene TRBV3-2) and TRBJ1-1; D possibly corresponds to TRBD1 (5 bases). Germline V gene lookup returns CDR1 LGHDT and CDR2 YNNKEL (reference sequence). CDR3 length equals 15 residues. The V end was cut by 4 bases, the J end by 0 bases, with 12 bases between. CDR3 coding DNA: TGTGCCAGCAGCCTGGGGGGTAGGGTGAACACTGAAGCTTTCTTT. Translated, it gives CASSLGGRVNTEAFF.

This rearrangement joins TRBV24-1 to TRBJ1-6, with 9 bases lining up with TRBD1. This CDR3 is 13 amino acids long. Germline V gene sequence: CDR1 KGHDR, CDR2 SFDVKD. The J segment lost 10 bases and the V segment lost 9 bases, leaving 6 bases of the junction unmatched. CDR3 amino acids: CATGRTGDSPLHF. The CDR3 DNA sequence: TGTGCCACCGGTAGGACAGGGGACTCACCCCTCCACTTT.

The chain is built from TRBV20-1 and TRBJ2-1, with D perhaps matching TRBD2 (6 bases). The CDR3 runs 10 residues. Trimming removed 5 bases from V and 12 bases from J, with 11 bases in between. Germline CDR1 is DFQATT and CDR2 is SNEGSKA (reference sequence). The CDR3 loop is CSAAGPRQFF. CDR3 bases: TGCAGTGCTGCGGGGCCGCGGCAGTTCTTC.

The gene calls are TRBV12-5 and TRBJ2-1; perhaps D is TRBD1 or TRBD2 (5 bases each). Per the germline V gene, CDR1 is LGHNT and CDR2 is FRNRAP. V was shortened by 7 bases and J by 9 bases, with 25 bases between the two germline ends. The CDR3 is 16 amino acids. CDR3 sequence reads: CASARGVTEVDSEQFF. DNA of the CDR3: TGTGCTAGTGCCCGAGGGGTCACCGAAGTAGACAGTGAGCAGTTCTTC.

The genes are TRBV5-1 and TRBJ1-3; D may be TRBD1 (6 bases). Trimming took 1 base from V and 0 from J, leaving 11 bases between them. From germline, CDR1 is SGHRS and CDR2 YFSETQ. The CDR3 extends over 16 amino acids. CDR3 coding DNA: TGCGCCAGCAGCTTGTTAGGGGGAAGCTCTGGAAACACCATATATTTT. Translated, it gives CASSLLGGSSGNTIYF.

The chain links TRBV29-1 to TRBJ1-3, with D possibly matching TRBD1 (6 bases). Per the germline V gene, CDR1 is SQVTM and CDR2 is ANQGSEA. Trimming pared 6 bases from V and 2 bases from J, leaving 20 bases between. This CDR3 has 16 residues. The CDR3 loop reads CSVGGGRGEPGNTIYF. The CDR3 bases are TGCAGCGTCGGGGGGGGCCGCGGGGAGCCTGGAAACACCATATATTTT.

For this clone: The sample has other DNA sequences that encode this CDR3 too. The rearrangement links TRBV6-5 to TRBJ2-7; tentatively, D is TRBD1 (6 bases). The CDR3 consists of 14 residues. V shed 2 bases and J shed 3 bases, with 11 bases lying between them. Germline V gene sequence: CDR1 MNHEY, CDR2 SVGAGI. CDR3 bases: TGTGCCAGCAGTTACCGGTACAGGGACTACGAGCAGTACTTC. Translated: CASSYRYRDYEQYF.

Concerning this clone itself: Other DNA sequences of this sample code for an identical CDR3. This rearrangement joins TRBV12-3 or TRBV12-4 to TRBJ1-1; D remains unclear. CDR3 length: 13 amino acids. With 3 bases removed from V and 2 bases from J, the gap between germline ends came to 7 bases. CDR3: CASSLGVNTEAFF. The CDR3 DNA reads as TGTGCCAGCAGTTTGGGCGTAAACACTGAAGCTTTCTTT.

The chain recombines TRBV7-2 with TRBJ1-2, with TRBD1 as a possible D gene (6 bases). Looked up from germline, CDR1 is SGHTA and CDR2 is FQGNSA. The CDR3 runs to 13 residues. Trimming removed 1 base from V and 8 bases from J, with 11 bases in between. As DNA, the CDR3 is TGTGCCAGCAGCTTAGGGTCAGGGGTCGGCTACACCTTC. Its protein product is CASSLGSGVGYTF.

The chain is built from TRBV5-1 and TRBJ1-5, with D unclear. The CDR3 is 15 amino acids. V was shortened by 2 bases and J by 0 bases, with 9 bases between the two germline ends. CDR1 and CDR2 (germline): SGHRS, YFSETQ. CDR3 bases: TGCGCCAGCAGCTTTGGGATCGATAGCAATCAGCCCCAGCATTTT. Its protein product is CASSFGIDSNQPQHF.

The chain employs TRBV7-2 and TRBJ1-3, with a possible D match to TRBD1 (6 bases). The germline V gene has CDR1 SGHTA and CDR2 FQGNSA. Trimming removed 5 bases from V and 4 bases from J, with 15 bases in between. The CDR3 length is 15 residues. CDR3 DNA sequence: TGTGCCAGCAGCCCACAGGGTCTGAGGGGAAACACCATATATTTT. Protein sequence: CASSPQGLRGNTIYF.

The rearrangement joins TRBV2 to TRBJ2-3; D is undetermined. This CDR3 contains 12 residues. Trimming left V 8 bases short and J 5 bases short, with 11 bases between. From germline, CDR1 is SNHLY and CDR2 FYNNEI. CDR3 sequence: CASPHSVDTQYF. The DNA for the CDR3 is TGTGCCAGCCCCCACTCGGTAGATACGCAGTATTTT.

A few counts support this clone. The rearrangement uses TRBV4-3 and TRBJ2-2; D uncertain. CDR3 length equals 15 residues. The V and J ends lost 1 base and 3 bases respectively, with 9 bases between them. The germline gives CDR1 LGHNA, CDR2 YSLEER. The CDR3 loop reads CASSQGYGDTGELFF. The DNA for the CDR3 is TGCGCCAGCAGCCAAGGCTACGGCGACACCGGGGAGCTGTTTTTT.